Presented here are 24 T cell receptor beta chains from one specimen sequenced in a study of cytomegalovirus exposure and HLA in healthy donors. The PCR made use of 60 Vbeta and 13 Jbeta primers. TCRdb's table, derived via immunoSEQ multiplex PCR, lists solely in-frame clones and lacks some. Among more than 100,000 clones, roughly 71% were seen once, and the ten largest hold approximately 5%. What was sequenced was PBMCs. The receptors come from a woman in her 50s in good health and CMV-seropositive.

The J gene is TRBJ2-5, the V gene TRBV5-1; D is uncertain. The CDR3 loop spans 14 amino acids. Per germline, CDR1 SGHRS and CDR2 YFSETQ. V was trimmed by 2 bases and J by 5 bases, leaving 13 bases between them. In DNA form, the CDR3 reads TGCGCCAGCAGCTTTTCTCTCGGTGTGGAGACCCAGTACTTC. Residues: CASSFSLGVETQYF.

The CDR3 reads CASSLPSTDTQYF. In nucleotides, the CDR3 is TGTGCCAGCAGCTTGCCTAGCACAGATACGCAGTATTTT. The J gene is TRBJ2-3, the V gene TRBV5-4; no clear D. The CDR3 contains 13 residues. V was shortened by 1 base and J by 0 bases, with 3 bases between the two germline ends. The V gene's germline CDR1 is SGHNT and CDR2 YYREEE (reference sequence).

The chain uses TRBV7-8 and TRBJ2-5; D may be TRBD2 (5 bases). Germline V gene lookup returns CDR1 SGHVS and CDR2 FQNEAQ. With 2 bases removed from V and 5 bases from J, the gap between germline ends came to 15 bases. The CDR3 contains 15 residues. This CDR3 reads CASSLSGELEETQYF. The CDR3 region has the DNA TGTGCCAGCAGCTTATCCGGAGAACTAGAGGAGACCCAGTACTTC.

The genes are TRBV4-2 and TRBJ2-7; no definite D call. CDR3 length: 15 residues. Germline V CDR1 and CDR2: LGHNA, YNFKEQ. V was cut by 0 bases and J by 3 bases, with 12 bases left in between. The CDR3 bases are TGTGCCAGCAGCCAAGACAGTACTACCCACTACGAGCAGTACTTC. Its translation is CASSQDSTTHYEQYF.

J is TRBJ1-6 and V is TRBV7-8; no reliable D call. Germline V gene lookup returns CDR1 SGHVS and CDR2 FQNEAQ. This CDR3 comprises 20 residues. V lost 5 bases and J 0 bases, leaving 23 bases between the germline ends. This CDR3 reads CASSPAGSEGWVSYNSPLHF. The CDR3 DNA follows: TGTGCCAGCAGCCCCGCGGGTAGTGAGGGATGGGTCTCCTATAATTCACCCCTCCACTTT.

This clone was recorded only once. Since no conserved phenylalanine or tryptophan closes the CDR3, a read error is the likely cause. It is unclear where the CDR3 begins or ends on the DNA, so no DNA is shown, and the CDR3 is as TCRdb lists it. The chain combines TRBV2 with TRBJ1-3; the table calls TRBD1, which could not be checked here. The CDR3 has 10 amino acids, counting both end residues. Germline lookup yields CDR1 SNHLY and CDR2 FYNNEI. CDR3: CASRGDITNL.

The genes are TRBV19 and TRBJ2-1; 11 bases map to TRBD2. The CDR3 sequence is 14 residues long. Germline CDR1 reads LNHDA; CDR2 reads SQIVND (reference sequence). V was clipped by 8 bases and J by 7 bases; unmatched bases: 7. CDR3 DNA: TGTGCCAGTCGGGCTAGCGGGGGGTGGAATGAGCAGTTCTTC. This encodes CASRASGGWNEQFF.

This clone was seen more than once but under ten times. CDR3 in DNA: TGTGCCAGCAGTTCGAAGCATAACACTGAAGCTTTCTTT. Translation gives CASSSKHNTEAFF. V and J are TRBV6-6 and TRBJ1-1; D gene unclear. The CDR3 runs to 13 residues. V lost 4 bases and J 2 bases, leaving 8 bases between the germline ends. CDR1 is MNHNY and CDR2 is SVGAGI in the germline V gene (reference sequence).

The chain uses TRBV10-3 and TRBJ1-5; D possibly corresponds to TRBD1 (6 bases). Germline CDR1 ENHRY, CDR2 SYGVKD. This CDR3 contains 13 residues. Trimming stripped 5 bases from V and 5 bases from J, with 10 bases between. The chain's CDR3 is CAISQGSDQPQHF. In nucleotides, the CDR3 is TGTGCCATCAGTCAGGGGTCTGATCAGCCCCAGCATTTT.

The chain links TRBV11-2 to TRBJ1-6, with TRBD1 matching over 8 bases. V lost 4 bases, J lost 10 bases, and 9 bases stayed unmatched. The CDR3 runs to 15 residues. Germline V CDR1 and CDR2: SGHAT, FQNNGV. DNA of the CDR3: TGTGCCAGCAGCTCACCGACAGGGGTAAGATCACCCCTCCACTTT. Amino acid sequence: CASSSPTGVRSPLHF.

This clone is a singleton in its sample. The chain recombines TRBV25-1 with TRBJ2-3, with TRBD2 identical over 9 bases. CDR1 and CDR2 from the germline V gene are MGHDK and SYGVNS. J was trimmed by 6 bases and V by 1 base; bases with no gene match: 8. The CDR3 loop spans 16 amino acids. CDR3 in amino acids: CASSESLAGLGDTQYF. CDR3 bases: TGTGCCAGCAGTGAATCTCTAGCGGGGTTGGGTGATACGCAGTATTTT.

The chain couples TRBV19 to TRBJ1-5; 7 positions agree with TRBD1. CDR1 is LNHDA, CDR2 SQIVND, per germline (reference sequence). J gave up 3 bases and V 9 bases, and 5 bases lay outside the gene matches. CDR3 length: 13 residues. Written as DNA, the CDR3 is TGTGCCAGCGAAGACAGGGCCAATCAGCCCCAGCATTTT. It specifies CASEDRANQPQHF.

Note on this clone: The identical CDR3 is also encoded by other nucleotide sequences in the sample. The chain recombines TRBV18 with TRBJ1-5, with TRBD1 matching 10 bases. Per germline, CDR1 KGHSH and CDR2 LQKENI. Unmatched junction bases numbered 6, after V lost 4 bases and J lost 6 bases. This CDR3 spans 15 amino acids. The CDR3 loop is CASSLDRDRGQPQHF. The CDR3 region has the DNA TGTGCCAGCTCACTGGACCGGGACAGGGGTCAGCCCCAGCATTTT.

This chain links TRBV18 with TRBJ1-2; D is perhaps TRBD1 (5 bases). CDR3 length: 14 residues. In germline, CDR1 is KGHSH, CDR2 LQKENI. V lost 2 bases to trimming and J lost 6 bases, with 13 bases between them. This CDR3 is CASSPSIEGDGYTF. Written as DNA, the CDR3 is TGTGCCAGCTCACCATCCATAGAAGGGGATGGCTACACCTTC. The full variable domain, rest sourced from reference TRBV18 and TRBJ1-2, is NAGVMQNPRHLVRRRGQEARLRCSPMKGHSHVYWYRQLPEEGLKFMVYLQKENIIDESGMPKERFSAEFPKEGPSILRIQQVVRGDSAAYFCASSPSIEGDGYTFGSGTRLTVV.

Worth noting for this clone: This same CDR3 is encoded by further DNA sequences in the sample. V usage is TRBV5-4 and J usage is TRBJ2-2; 11 positions match TRBD1. Germline V gene lookup returns CDR1 SGHNT and CDR2 YYREEE (reference sequence). The V segment lost 0 bases and the J segment 6 bases; nucleotides outside the gene matches: 4. The CDR3 totals 16 residues. CDR3 DNA: TGTGCCAGCAGCTTGGGGACAGGGGGCCTCGCCGGGGAGCTGTTTTTT. This gives the protein CASSLGTGGLAGELFF.

The chain links TRBV27 to TRBJ2-1; 8 positions agree with TRBD1. V lost 2 bases and J lost 12; bases outside the gene matches: 9. Germline CDR1 MNHEY, CDR2 SMNVEV (reference sequence). The CDR3 extends over 14 amino acids. DNA for the CDR3: TGTGCCAGCAGTTTAATTCGGACAGGGACTGCGCAGTTCTTC. This codes for CASSLIRTGTAQFF.

This clone was seen only a few times. The V call is TRBV4-3, the J call TRBJ1-5; 9 bases are shared with TRBD1. This CDR3 has 16 amino acids. Trimming at V came to 0 bases and at J to 4 bases, leaving 4 bases not matched to a gene. In germline, CDR1 is LGHNA, CDR2 YSLEER. The CDR3 reads CASSQDLGTGNQPQHF. The CDR3 nucleotides read TGCGCCAGCAGCCAAGATCTCGGGACAGGGAATCAGCCCCAGCATTTT.

This clone has just a few counts. J is TRBJ1-2 and V is TRBV6-5, with 12 nucleotides matching TRBD1. The CDR3 loop spans 15 amino acids. V was clipped by 5 bases and J by 6 bases; unmatched bases: 7. Germline V gives CDR1 MNHEY, CDR2 SVGAGI. CDR3 nucleotides: TGTGCCAGCAGTCCCGGGGGACAGGGGGCGAATGGCTACACCTTC. It is translated as CASSPGGQGANGYTF.

V and J are TRBV9 and TRBJ2-1; 15 bases are shared with TRBD2. The CDR3 sequence is 18 residues long. Germline V gene data show CDR1 as SGDLS and CDR2 as YYNGEE. V lost 4 bases to trimming and J lost 0 bases; unmatched junction nucleotides: 5. In DNA form, the CDR3 reads TGTGCCAGCAGCCTTGGGACTAGCGGGGGGAGCTCCTACAATGAGCAGTTCTTC. As protein: CASSLGTSGGSSYNEQFF.

This chain links TRBV25-1 with TRBJ1-1, with TRBD1 as a possible D gene (5 bases). V was clipped by 4 bases and J by 5 bases, with 17 bases between them. The CDR3 spans 15 residues. Germline loops: CDR1 MGHDK, CDR2 SYGVNS. The DNA of the CDR3 is TGTGCCAGCAGTGGCTTGGCGGCGGGGGTTACTGAAGCTTTCTTT. It encodes CASSGLAAGVTEAFF. The full variable domain, with the rest looked up from reference TRBV25-1 and TRBJ1-1, is EADIYQTPRYLVIGTGKKITLECSQTMGHDKMYWYQQDPGMELHLIHYSYGVNSTEKGDLSSESTVSRIRTEHFPLTLESARPSHTSQYLCASSGLAAGVTEAFFGQGTRLTVV.

This chain uses TRBV2 with TRBJ1-2, with TRBD1 matching over 8 bases. The trim removed 6 bases at V and 3 bases at J, leaving 9 bases unmatched. The CDR3 runs 15 residues. Per the germline V gene, CDR1 is SNHLY and CDR2 is FYNNEI. CDR3 in amino acids: CASRPGQGSYYGYTF. CDR3 coding DNA: TGTGCCAGCAGGCCCGGACAGGGAAGCTACTATGGCTACACCTTC.

The chain combines TRBV30 with TRBJ1-1, with D possibly matching TRBD1 (6 bases). V was clipped by 5 bases and J by 5 bases, with 12 bases between them. Germline CDR1 reads GTSNPN; CDR2 reads SVGIG (reference sequence). The length of the CDR3 is 12 residues. The CDR3 reads CAWGQLRTEAFF. The DNA of the CDR3 is TGTGCCTGGGGACAGCTTCGAACTGAAGCTTTCTTT.

The chain uses TRBV7-9 and TRBJ2-7, with a possible D match to TRBD1 (5 bases). The CDR3 sequence is 16 residues long. The germline CDR1 and CDR2 sequences are SEHNR and FQNEAQ (reference sequence). The germline V and J ends were trimmed by 4 bases and 0 bases, with 16 bases remaining between them. The CDR3 loop is CASSSPRGISSYEQYF. The CDR3 DNA sequence: TGTGCCAGCAGCTCCCCAAGGGGAATTAGCTCCTACGAGCAGTACTTC.

The genes are TRBV6-5 and TRBJ2-2; no definite D call. Germline-derived CDR1 and CDR2 are MNHEY and SVGAGI. The CDR3 is 11 residues long. The germline V and J ends were trimmed by 5 bases and 7 bases, with 5 bases remaining between them. CDR3 region: CASSQFGELFF. The CDR3 nucleotides are TGTGCCAGCAGTCAGTTCGGGGAGCTGTTTTTT.